This T cell receptor (beta chain) stems from a study of T cells after posttransplantation cyclophosphamide. Study-level results: TRB overlap between skin or GI tissue T cells and blood was limited. Donor CD8+ memory clones often dominated recipient blood repertoires at later times.

This CDR3 comprises 16 residues. Germline lookup yields CDR1 SNHLY and CDR2 FYNNEI. Losses at the gene ends were 6 bases for V and 5 bases for J; bases not matched to a gene: 5. The assay was immunoSEQ multiplex PCR, and TCRdb's table has in-frame clones only and misses some. The sample carries approximately 10,000 clones, roughly 90% recorded once. Note on this clone: As yet, its antigen is unknown.

Methotrexate plus calcineurin inhibitor accompanied controls' myeloablative marrow transplants; sampling was 1 year later. V usage is TRBV2 and J usage is TRBJ2-3, with 16 bases that match TRBD2. Sequenced here: PBMCs, sampled after an allogeneic stem cell transplant with a calcineurin inhibitor and methotrexate. The sequence derives from a male patient aged 25 to 39 who received an allogeneic stem cell transplant from an unrelated donor, was CMV-positive, and had no GVHD. The T cells may come from the graft donor. CDR3 bases: TGTGCCAGCAGCGGGACTAGCGGGAGGGCTTTAGATACGCAGTATTTT. Protein product: CASSGTSGRALDTQYF.